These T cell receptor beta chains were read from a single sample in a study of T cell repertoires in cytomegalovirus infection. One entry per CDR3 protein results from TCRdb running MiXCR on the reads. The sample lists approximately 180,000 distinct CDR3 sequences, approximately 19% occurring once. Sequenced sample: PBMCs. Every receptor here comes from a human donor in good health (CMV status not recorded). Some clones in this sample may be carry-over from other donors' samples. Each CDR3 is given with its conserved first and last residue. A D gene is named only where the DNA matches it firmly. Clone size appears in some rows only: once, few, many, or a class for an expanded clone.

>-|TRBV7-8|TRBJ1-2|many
CASSLGGQGFGYTF
TGTGCCAGCAGCTTAGGAGGGCAGGGGTTTGGCTACACCTTC
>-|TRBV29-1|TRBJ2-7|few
CSIGGSTYEQYF
TGCAGCATTGGTGGCAGCACCTACGAGCAGTACTTC
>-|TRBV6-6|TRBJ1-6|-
CASSYSKQVYNSPLHF
TGTGCCAGCAGTTACTCGAAGCAGGTTTATAATTCACCCCTCCACTTT
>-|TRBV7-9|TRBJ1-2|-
CASRGQSHTSTF
TGTGCCAGCAGGGGACAATCCCACACGTCTACCTTC
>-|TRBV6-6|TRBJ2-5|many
CASSYSSTGARETQYF
TGTGCCAGCAGTTACTCGAGCACAGGAGCCAGGGAGACCCAGTACTTC
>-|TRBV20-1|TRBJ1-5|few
CSAARVGQPQHF
TGCAGTGCGGCGCGGGTAGGCCAGCCCCAGCATTTT
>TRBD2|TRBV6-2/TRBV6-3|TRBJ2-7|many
CASSALGLAGAKYEQYF
TGTGCCAGCAGTGCCTTGGGATTAGCGGGAGCTAAATACGAGCAGTACTTC
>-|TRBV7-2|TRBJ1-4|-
CASSPSSGFKLFF
TGTGCCAGCAGCCCCTCATCCGGGTTCAAACTGTTTTTT
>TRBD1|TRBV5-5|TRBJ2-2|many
CASSSGTDLWTGELFF
TGTGCCAGCAGCTCGGGGACAGACCTGTGGACCGGGGAGCTGTTTTTT
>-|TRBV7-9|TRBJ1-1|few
CASSSQGATEAFF
TGTGCCAGCAGCTCACAGGGAGCCACTGAAGCTTTCTTT
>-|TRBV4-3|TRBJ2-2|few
CASSQEPRGHPNTGELFF
TGCGCCAGCAGCCAAGAGCCTAGGGGACACCCGAACACCGGGGAGCTGTTTTTT
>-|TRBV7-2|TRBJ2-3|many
CASSLAHSTDTQYF
TGTGCCAGCAGCTTAGCTCACAGCACAGATACGCAGTATTTT
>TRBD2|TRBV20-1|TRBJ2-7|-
CSARLRGLAGTYF
TGCAGTGCTAGACTCCGAGGGCTAGCGGGAACTTACTTC
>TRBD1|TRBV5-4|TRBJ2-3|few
CASSWDRATDTQYF
TGTGCCAGCAGCTGGGACAGGGCCACAGATACGCAGTATTTT
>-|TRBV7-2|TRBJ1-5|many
CASSLVGGASNQPQHF
TGTGCCAGCAGCTTAGTTGGGGGGGCGTCGAATCAGCCCCAGCATTTT
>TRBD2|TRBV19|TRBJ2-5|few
CASSIYSGRETQYF
TGTGCCAGTAGTATTTACAGCGGGAGAGAGACCCAGTACTTC
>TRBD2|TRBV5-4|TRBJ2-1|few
CASSGGLAGGPREQFF
TGTGCCAGCAGCGGCGGACTAGCGGGAGGGCCTCGTGAGCAGTTCTTC
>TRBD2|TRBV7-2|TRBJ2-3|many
CASSLDGRAGLADTQYF
TGTGCCAGCAGCTTAGACGGGAGGGCGGGCCTCGCAGATACGCAGTATTTT
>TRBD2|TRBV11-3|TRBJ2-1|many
CASSLGLAGGRQGEQFF
TGTGCCAGCAGCTTAGGTCTAGCGGGAGGCCGCCAAGGGGAGCAGTTCTTC
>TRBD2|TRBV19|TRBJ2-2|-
CASSPRGGPNTGELFF
TGTGCCAGTAGTCCCCGCGGGGGGCCTAACACCGGGGAGCTGTTTTTT
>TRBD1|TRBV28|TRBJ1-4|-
CASRSPRGRFEKLFF
TGTGCCAGCAGATCACCCAGGGGGCGCTTTGAAAAACTGTTTTTT
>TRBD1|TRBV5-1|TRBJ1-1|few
CASSLIPQGGVGMNTEAFF
TGCGCCAGCAGCTTGATCCCCCAGGGGGGGGTTGGGATGAACACTGAAGCTTTCTTT
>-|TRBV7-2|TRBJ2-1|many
CASSLVGEQFF
TGTGCCAGCAGCTTAGTGGGTGAGCAGTTCTTC
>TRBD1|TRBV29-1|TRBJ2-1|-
CSVVWDRGPYNEQFF
TGCAGCGTCGTATGGGACAGGGGGCCCTACAATGAGCAGTTCTTC
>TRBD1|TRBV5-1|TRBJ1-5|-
CASSKGQGNQPQHF
TGCGCCAGCAGCAAAGGACAGGGCAATCAGCCCCAGCATTTT
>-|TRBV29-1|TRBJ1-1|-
CSGCRGMNTEAFF
TGCAGCGGTTGCAGGGGAATGAACACTGAAGCTTTCTTT
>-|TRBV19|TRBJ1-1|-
CASSINSYTEAFF
TGTGCCAGTAGTATAAACTCGTACACTGAAGCTTTCTTT
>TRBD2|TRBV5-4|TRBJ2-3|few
CASSSATSGRAKDTQYF
TGTGCCAGCAGCTCGGCTACTAGCGGGAGGGCCAAAGATACGCAGTATTTT
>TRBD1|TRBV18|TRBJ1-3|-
CASSPRGTGADLSRNTIYF
TGTGCCAGCTCACCACGGGGGACAGGGGCCGACCTATCCAGAAACACCATATATTTT
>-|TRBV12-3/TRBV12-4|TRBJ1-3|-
CASSFGAGNTIYF
TGTGCCAGCAGTTTCGGAGCTGGAAACACCATATATTTT
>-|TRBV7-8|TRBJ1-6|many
CASSSNRAWNSPLHF
TGTGCCAGCAGCTCGAACAGGGCTTGGAATTCACCCCTCCACTTT
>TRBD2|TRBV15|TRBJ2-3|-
CATSRDHGLAESTDTQYF
TGTGCCACCAGCAGAGATCACGGACTAGCAGAGAGCACAGATACGCAGTATTTT
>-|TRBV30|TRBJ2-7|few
CAWARLSLTDEQYF
TGTGCCTGGGCCCGACTCTCCCTCACGGACGAGCAGTACTTC
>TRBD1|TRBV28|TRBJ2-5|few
CASSPPTGKETQYF
TGTGCCAGCAGTCCCCCGACAGGGAAAGAGACCCAGTACTTC
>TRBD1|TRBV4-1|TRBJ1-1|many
CASSQRATGMNTEAFF
TGCGCCAGCAGCCAAAGGGCGACAGGGATGAACACTGAAGCTTTCTTT
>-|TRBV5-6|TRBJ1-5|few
CASSLRANQPQHF
TGTGCCAGCAGCTTGCGGGCAAATCAGCCCCAGCATTTT
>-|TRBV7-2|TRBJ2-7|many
CASSPDGASYEQYF
TGTGCCAGCAGCCCGGACGGAGCCTCCTACGAGCAGTACTTC
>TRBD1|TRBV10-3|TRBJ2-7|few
CAISDDRVYEQYF
TGTGCCATCAGTGACGACAGGGTTTACGAGCAGTACTTC
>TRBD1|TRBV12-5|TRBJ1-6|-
CASGNFGQGNSPLHF
TGTGCTAGTGGCAACTTCGGACAGGGCAATTCACCCCTCCACTTT
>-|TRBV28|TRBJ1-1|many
CASSFSPPRTTEAFF
TGTGCCAGCAGTTTTTCTCCCCCGCGGACCACTGAAGCTTTCTTT
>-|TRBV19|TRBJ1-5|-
CASSIMGPLEPQHF
TGTGCCAGTAGTATTATGGGGCCCTTAGAGCCCCAGCATTTT
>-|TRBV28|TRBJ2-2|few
CASSETTLTGELFF
TGTGCCAGCAGTGAAACTACCCTCACCGGGGAGCTGTTTTTT
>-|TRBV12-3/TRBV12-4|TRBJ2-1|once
CASSWGTWSYNEQFF
TGTGCCAGCAGTTGGGGGACATGGAGCTACAATGAGCAGTTCTTC
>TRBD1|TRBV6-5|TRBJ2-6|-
CASSPSGQGISGANVLTF
TGTGCCAGCAGTCCCTCCGGACAGGGGATATCTGGGGCCAACGTCCTGACTTTC
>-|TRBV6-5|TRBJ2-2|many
CASRATGFGAGELFF
TGTGCCAGCAGAGCAACAGGGTTTGGTGCCGGGGAGCTGTTTTTT
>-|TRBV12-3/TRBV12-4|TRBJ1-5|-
CASSPTGRGEQPQHF
TGTGCCAGCAGTCCTACCGGGCGTGGGGAGCAGCCCCAGCATTTT
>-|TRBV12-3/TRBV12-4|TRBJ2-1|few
CASSLDTAEWSSYNEQFF
TGTGCCAGCAGTTTGGACACCGCCGAGTGGAGCTCCTACAATGAGCAGTTCTTC
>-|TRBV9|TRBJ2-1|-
CASSTGAGVDEQFF
TGTGCCAGCAGCACGGGGGCAGGGGTCGATGAGCAGTTCTTC
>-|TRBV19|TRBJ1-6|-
CASSTQHGRETPLHF
TGTGCCAGTAGTACGCAACACGGCAGGGAGACACCCCTCCACTTT
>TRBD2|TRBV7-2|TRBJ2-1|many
CASSLGGGSRHSEQFF
TGTGCCAGCAGCTTAGGGGGCGGGAGCAGGCATAGTGAGCAGTTCTTC
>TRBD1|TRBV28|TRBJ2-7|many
CASSTGTGRSYEQYF
TGTGCCAGCAGTACCGGGACAGGGAGGTCCTACGAGCAGTACTTC
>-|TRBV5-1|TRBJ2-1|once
CASKDPGGNEQFF
TGCGCCAGCAAGGACCCGGGCGGCAATGAGCAGTTCTTC
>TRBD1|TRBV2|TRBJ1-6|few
CASSDLQGWDMNSPLHF
TGTGCCAGCAGTGATCTACAGGGGTGGGATATGAATTCACCCCTCCACTTT
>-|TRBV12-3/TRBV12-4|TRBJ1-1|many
CASSRLRSAAGAFF
TGTGCCAGCAGCCGCCTTAGGAGCGCCGCGGGAGCTTTCTTT
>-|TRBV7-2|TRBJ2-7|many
CASSLDRRYPYEQYF
TGTGCCAGCAGCTTAGATCGGAGATACCCCTACGAGCAGTACTTC
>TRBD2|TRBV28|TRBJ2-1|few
CASSNPGSGLAGPEQFF
TGTGCCAGCAGTAACCCCGGGAGTGGACTAGCTGGGCCAGAGCAGTTCTTC